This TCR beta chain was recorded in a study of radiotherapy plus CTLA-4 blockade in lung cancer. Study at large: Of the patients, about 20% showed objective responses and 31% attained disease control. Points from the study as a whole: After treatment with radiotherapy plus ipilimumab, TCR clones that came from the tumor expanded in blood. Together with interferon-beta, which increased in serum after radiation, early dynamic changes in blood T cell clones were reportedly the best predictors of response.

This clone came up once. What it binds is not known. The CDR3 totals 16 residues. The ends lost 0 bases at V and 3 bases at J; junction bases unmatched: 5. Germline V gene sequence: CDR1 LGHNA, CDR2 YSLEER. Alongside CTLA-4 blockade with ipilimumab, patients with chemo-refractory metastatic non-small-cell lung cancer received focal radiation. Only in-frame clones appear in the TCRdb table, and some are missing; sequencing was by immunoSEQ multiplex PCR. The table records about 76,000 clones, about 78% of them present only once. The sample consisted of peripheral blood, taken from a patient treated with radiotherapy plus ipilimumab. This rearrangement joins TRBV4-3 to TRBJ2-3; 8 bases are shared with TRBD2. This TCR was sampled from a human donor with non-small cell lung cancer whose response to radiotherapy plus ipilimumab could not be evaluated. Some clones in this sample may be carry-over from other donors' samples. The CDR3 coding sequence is TGCGCCAGCAGCCAAGAGTTTGCGGGGGGAACAGATACGCAGTATTTT. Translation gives CASSQEFAGGTDTQYF.